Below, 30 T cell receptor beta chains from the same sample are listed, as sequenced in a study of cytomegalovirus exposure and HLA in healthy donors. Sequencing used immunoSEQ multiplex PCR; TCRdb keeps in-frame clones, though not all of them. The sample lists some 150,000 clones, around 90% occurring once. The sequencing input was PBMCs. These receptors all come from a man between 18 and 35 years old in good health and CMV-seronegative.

In DNA form, the CDR3 reads TGTGCCAGTAGCGGGGAGGGAGGAAGGGAGACCCAGTACTTC. This encodes CASSGEGGRETQYF. V usage is TRBV19 and J usage is TRBJ2-5, with 7 nucleotides matching TRBD2. The CDR3 has 14 residues. Germline V CDR1 and CDR2: LNHDA, SQIVND (reference sequence). V lost 6 bases, J lost 5 bases, and 9 bases stayed unmatched.

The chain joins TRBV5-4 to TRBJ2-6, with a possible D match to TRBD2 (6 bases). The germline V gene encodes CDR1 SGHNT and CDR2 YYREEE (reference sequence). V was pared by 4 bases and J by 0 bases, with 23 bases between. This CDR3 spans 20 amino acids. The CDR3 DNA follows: TGTGCCAGCAGCCCCCGGGACGGAGGGAATAAAGGCTCTGGGGCCAACGTCCTGACTTTC. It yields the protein CASSPRDGGNKGSGANVLTF.

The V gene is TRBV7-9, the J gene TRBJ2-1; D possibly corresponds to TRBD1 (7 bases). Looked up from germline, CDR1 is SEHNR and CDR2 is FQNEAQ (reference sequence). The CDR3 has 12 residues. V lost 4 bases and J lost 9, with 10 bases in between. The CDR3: CASSSQGGEQFF. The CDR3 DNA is TGTGCCAGCAGCTCGCAGGGGGGTGAGCAGTTCTTC.

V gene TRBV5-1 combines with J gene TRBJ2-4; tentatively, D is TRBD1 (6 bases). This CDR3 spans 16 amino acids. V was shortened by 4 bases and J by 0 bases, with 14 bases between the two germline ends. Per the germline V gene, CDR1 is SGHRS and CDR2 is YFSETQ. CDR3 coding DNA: TGCGCCAGCAGCCCAACACAGGGTGTAGCCAAAAACATTCAGTACTTC. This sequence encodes CASSPTQGVAKNIQYF.

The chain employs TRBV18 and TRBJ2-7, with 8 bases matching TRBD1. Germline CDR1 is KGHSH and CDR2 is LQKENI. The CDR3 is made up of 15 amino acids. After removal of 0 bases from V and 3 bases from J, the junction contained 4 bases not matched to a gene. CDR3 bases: TGTGCCAGCTCACCACCTCCACAGGGGGTCTACGAGCAGTACTTC. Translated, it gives CASSPPPQGVYEQYF.

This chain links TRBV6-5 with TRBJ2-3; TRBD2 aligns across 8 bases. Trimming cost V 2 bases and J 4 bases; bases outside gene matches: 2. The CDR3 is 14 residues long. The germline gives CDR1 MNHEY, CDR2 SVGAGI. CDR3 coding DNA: TGTGCCAGCAGTTACGAACTAGCGGCAGATACGCAGTATTTT. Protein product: CASSYELAADTQYF.

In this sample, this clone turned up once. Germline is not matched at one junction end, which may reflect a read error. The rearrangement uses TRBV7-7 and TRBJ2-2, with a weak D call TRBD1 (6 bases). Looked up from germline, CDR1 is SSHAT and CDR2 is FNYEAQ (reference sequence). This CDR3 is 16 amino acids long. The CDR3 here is CASSLNPGANTGELFF. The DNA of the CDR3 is TGTGCTAGCAGCTTAAATCCAGGGGCGAACACCGGGGAGCTGTTTTTT.

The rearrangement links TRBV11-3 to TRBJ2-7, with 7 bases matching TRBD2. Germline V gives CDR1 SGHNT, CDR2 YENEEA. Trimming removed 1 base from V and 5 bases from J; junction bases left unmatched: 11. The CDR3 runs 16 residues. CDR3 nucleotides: TGTGCCAGCAGCTTAGGCGTGGCGGGAGATCTCAACGAGCAGTACTTC. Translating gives CASSLGVAGDLNEQYF.

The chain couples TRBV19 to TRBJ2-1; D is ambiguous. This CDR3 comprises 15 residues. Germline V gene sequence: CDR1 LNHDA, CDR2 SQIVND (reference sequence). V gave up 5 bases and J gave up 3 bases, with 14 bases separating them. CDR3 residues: CASSVPPPFYNEQFF. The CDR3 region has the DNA TGTGCCAGTAGTGTCCCTCCTCCGTTCTACAATGAGCAGTTCTTC.

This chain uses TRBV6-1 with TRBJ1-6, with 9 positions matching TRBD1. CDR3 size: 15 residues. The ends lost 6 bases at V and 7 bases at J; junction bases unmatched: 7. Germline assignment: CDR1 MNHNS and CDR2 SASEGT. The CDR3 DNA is TGTGCCAGCAGGGGGACAGGGCTAAGGAATTCACCCCTCCACTTT. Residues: CASRGTGLRNSPLHF.

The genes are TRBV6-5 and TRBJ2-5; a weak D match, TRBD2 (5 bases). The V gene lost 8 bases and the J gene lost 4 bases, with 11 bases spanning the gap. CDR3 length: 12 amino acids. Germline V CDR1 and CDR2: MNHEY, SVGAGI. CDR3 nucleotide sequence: TGTGCCAGCGGGAGAGGGCGAGAGACCCAGTACTTC. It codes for CASGRGRETQYF.

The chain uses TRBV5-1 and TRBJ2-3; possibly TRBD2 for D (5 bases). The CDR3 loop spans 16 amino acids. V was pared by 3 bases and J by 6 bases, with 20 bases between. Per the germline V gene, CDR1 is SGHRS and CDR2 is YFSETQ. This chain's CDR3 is CASSSAATSGGDTQYF. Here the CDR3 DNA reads TGCGCCAGCAGCTCAGCTGCGACCTCCGGCGGGGATACGCAGTATTTT.

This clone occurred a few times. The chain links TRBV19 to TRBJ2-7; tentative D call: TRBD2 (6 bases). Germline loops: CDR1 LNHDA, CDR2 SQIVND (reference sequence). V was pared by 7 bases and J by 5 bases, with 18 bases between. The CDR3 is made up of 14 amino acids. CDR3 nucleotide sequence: TGTGCCAGTACCGTGGGAGGAATGGTCCACGAGCAGTACTTC. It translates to CASTVGGMVHEQYF. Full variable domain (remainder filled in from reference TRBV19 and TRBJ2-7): DGGITQSPKYLFRKEGQNVTLSCEQNLNHDAMYWYRQDPGQGLRLIYYSQIVNDFQKGDIAEGYSVSREKKESFPLTVTSAQKNPTAFYLCASTVGGMVHEQYFGPGTRLTVT.

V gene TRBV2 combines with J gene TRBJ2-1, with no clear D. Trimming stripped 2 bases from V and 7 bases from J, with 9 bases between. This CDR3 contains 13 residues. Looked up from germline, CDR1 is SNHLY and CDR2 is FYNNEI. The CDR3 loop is CASSERAWNEQFF. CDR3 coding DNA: TGTGCCAGCAGTGAAAGAGCGTGGAATGAGCAGTTCTTC.

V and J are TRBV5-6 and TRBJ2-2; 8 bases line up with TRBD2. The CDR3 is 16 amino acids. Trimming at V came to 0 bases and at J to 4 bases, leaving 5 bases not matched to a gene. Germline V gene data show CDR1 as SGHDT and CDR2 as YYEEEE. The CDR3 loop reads CASSLGLAGITGELFF. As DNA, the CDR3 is TGTGCCAGCAGCTTGGGGCTAGCGGGCATCACCGGGGAGCTGTTTTTT. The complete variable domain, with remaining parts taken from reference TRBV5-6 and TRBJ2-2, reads DAGVTQSPTHLIKTRGQQVTLRCSPKSGHDTVSWYQQALGQGPQFIFQYYEEEERQRGNFPDRFSGHQFPNYSSELNVNALLLGDSALYLCASSLGLAGITGELFFGEGSRLTVL.

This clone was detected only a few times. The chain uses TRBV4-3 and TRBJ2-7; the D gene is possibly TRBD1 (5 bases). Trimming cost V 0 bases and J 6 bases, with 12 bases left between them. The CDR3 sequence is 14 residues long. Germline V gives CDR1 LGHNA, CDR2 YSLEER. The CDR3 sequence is CASSQEPGRGEQYF. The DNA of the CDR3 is TGCGCCAGCAGCCAAGAACCTGGTAGGGGCGAGCAGTACTTC.

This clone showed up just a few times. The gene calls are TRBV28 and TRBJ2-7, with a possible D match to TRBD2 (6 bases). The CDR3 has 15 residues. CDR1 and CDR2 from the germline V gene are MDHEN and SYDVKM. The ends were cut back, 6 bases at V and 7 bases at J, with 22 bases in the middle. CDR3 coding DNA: TGTGCCAGCAGAAGGTCCTTAGGGGCCCGGGAGGAGCAGTACGTC. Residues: CASRRSLGAREEQYV.

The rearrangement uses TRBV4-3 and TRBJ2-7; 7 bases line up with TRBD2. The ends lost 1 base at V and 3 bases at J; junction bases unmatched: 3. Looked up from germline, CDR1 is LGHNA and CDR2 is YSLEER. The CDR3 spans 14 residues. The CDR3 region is CASSQGAGHYEQYF. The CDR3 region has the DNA TGCGCCAGCAGCCAAGGAGCGGGGCACTACGAGCAGTACTTC.

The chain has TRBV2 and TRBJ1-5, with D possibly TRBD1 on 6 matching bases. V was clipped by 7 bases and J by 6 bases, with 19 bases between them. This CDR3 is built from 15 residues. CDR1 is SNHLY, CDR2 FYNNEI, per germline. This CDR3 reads CASTPGVGGLQPQHF. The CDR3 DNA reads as TGTGCCAGCACCCCAGGCGTAGGGGGTCTTCAGCCCCAGCATTTT.

The CDR3 protein is CASSPGLAGNEQFF. The CDR3 DNA sequence: TGTGCCAGCAGTCCTGGACTAGCGGGGAATGAGCAGTTCTTC. The V call is TRBV5-4, the J call TRBJ2-1; TRBD2 agrees at 12 bases. CDR3 length: 14 amino acids. Germline V gene sequence: CDR1 SGHNT, CDR2 YYREEE (reference sequence). V shed 5 bases, J shed 7 bases, and the junction held 4 bases outside the gene matches.

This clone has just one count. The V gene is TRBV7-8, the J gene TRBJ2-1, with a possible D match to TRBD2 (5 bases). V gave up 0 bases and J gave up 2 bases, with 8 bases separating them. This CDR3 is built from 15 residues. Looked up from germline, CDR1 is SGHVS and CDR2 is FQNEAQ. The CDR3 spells CASSLAREPYNEQFF. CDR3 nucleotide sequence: TGTGCCAGCAGCTTAGCAAGGGAGCCCTACAATGAGCAGTTCTTC.

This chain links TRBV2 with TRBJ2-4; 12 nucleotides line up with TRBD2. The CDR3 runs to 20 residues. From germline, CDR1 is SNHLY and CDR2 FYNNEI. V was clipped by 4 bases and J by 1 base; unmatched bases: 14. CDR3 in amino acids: CASSAPSGGALSGAKNIQYF. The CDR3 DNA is TGTGCCAGCAGTGCCCCTAGCGGGGGGGCCTTAAGTGGGGCCAAAAACATTCAGTACTTC.

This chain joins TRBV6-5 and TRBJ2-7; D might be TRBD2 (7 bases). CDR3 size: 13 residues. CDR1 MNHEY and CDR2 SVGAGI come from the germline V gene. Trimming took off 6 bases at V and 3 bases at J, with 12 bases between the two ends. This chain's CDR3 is CASSPGGGYEQYV. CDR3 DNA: TGTGCCAGCAGCCCGGGGGGCGGCTACGAGCAGTACGTC.

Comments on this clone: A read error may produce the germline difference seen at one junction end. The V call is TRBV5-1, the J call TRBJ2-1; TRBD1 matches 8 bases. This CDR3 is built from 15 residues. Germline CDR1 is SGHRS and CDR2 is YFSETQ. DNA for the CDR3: TGTGCCAGCAGCCTCGGGGACAGGTCCTATAATGAGCAGTTCTTC. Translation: CASSLGDRSYNEQFF.

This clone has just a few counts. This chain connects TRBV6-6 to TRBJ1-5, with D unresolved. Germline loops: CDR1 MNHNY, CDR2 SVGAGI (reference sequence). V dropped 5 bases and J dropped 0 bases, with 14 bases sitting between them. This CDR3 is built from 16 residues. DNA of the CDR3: TGTGCCAGCAGTCCAGGAGGATACTATAGCAATCAGCCCCAGCATTTT. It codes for CASSPGGYYSNQPQHF.

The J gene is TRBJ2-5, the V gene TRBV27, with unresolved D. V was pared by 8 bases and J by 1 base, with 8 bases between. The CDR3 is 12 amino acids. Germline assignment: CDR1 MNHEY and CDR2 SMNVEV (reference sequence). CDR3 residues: CASPWAQETQYF. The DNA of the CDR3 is TGTGCCAGCCCTTGGGCCCAAGAGACCCAGTACTTC.

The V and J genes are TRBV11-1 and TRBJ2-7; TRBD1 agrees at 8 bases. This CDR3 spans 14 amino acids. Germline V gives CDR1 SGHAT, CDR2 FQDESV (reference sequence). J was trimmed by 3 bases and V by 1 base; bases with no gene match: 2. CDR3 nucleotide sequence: TGTGCCAGCAGCTTAGAGGGACAGGACTACGAGCAGTACTTC. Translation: CASSLEGQDYEQYF.

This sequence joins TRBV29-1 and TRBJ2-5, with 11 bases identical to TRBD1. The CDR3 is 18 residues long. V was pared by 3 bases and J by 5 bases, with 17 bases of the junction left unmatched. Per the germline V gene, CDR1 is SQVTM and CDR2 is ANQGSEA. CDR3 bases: TGCAGCGTTGACCTACCCTCTACGGGGACAGGGGGATTTGAGACCCAGTACTTC. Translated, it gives CSVDLPSTGTGGFETQYF.

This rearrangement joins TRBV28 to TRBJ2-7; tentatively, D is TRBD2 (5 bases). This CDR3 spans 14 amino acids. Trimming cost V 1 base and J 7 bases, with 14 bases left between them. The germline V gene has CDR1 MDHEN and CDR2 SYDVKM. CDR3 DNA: TGTGCCAGCAGTTTATTCTCTAGGGAGTGGGAGCAGTACGTC. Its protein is CASSLFSREWEQYV.

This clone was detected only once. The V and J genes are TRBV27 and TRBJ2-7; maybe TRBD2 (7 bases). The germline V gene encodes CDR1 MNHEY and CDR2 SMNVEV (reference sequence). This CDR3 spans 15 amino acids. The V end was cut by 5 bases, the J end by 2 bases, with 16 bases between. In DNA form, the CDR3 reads TGTGCCAGCAGTCCACGGGGGGCACGTACCTACGAGCAGTACTTC. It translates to CASSPRGARTYEQYF.